This TCR beta chain was identified during a study of blood T cell repertoires in COVID-19. Looking at the study overall: Acute-phase and convalescent COVID-19 samples originated in the United States, Italy and Spain. PBMCs, B-cell-depleted T cells, or T cells were the source of the cDNA or gDNA that made up the material.

V lost 1 base and J lost 6, with 7 bases in between. Germline CDR1 reads SEHNR; CDR2 reads FQNEAQ (reference sequence). This CDR3 comprises 13 residues. TCRdb's table, derived via immunoSEQ multiplex PCR, lists solely in-frame clones and lacks some. The table includes 90,000 to 120,000 clones, about four fifths detected once. Sequenced: peripheral blood. The gene calls are TRBV7-9 and TRBJ2-1, with D uncertain. This receptor was identified in a man aged 55 to 70 with acute or convalescent COVID-19. The CDR3 reads CASSLVRPNEQFF. The CDR3 DNA reads TGTGCCAGCAGCTTAGTGAGGCCCAATGAGCAGTTCTTC.